This TCR beta chain derives from a study of cytomegalovirus exposure and HLA in healthy donors. Findings of the study overall: In vitro confirmation showed a few CMV-associated chains to be CMV antigen specific. The classifier, whose performance was assessed in both the original and validation cohorts, reportedly diagnosed cytomegalovirus status with high specificity and sensitivity.

CDR3 length equals 14 residues. Germline CDR1 and CDR2: MNHNS and SASEGT. Trimming stripped 0 bases from V and 9 bases from J, with 12 bases between. Comment on this clone: The target antigen is unknown.

TCRdb's table, derived via immunoSEQ multiplex PCR, lists solely in-frame clones and lacks some. There are some 130,000 clones in the sample; 89% occur only once, and around 1.2% lies in the top ten. Material for sequencing was PBMCs. The chain couples TRBV6-1 to TRBJ2-1; TRBD2 is a possible D gene (6 bases). This sequence originates from a woman between 18 and 29 years old in good health and CMV-seronegative. CDR3 DNA sequence: TGTGCCAGCAGTGAAGCGCATGGAGGGCGTGAGCAGTTCTTC. Protein: CASSEAHGGREQFF.